This T cell receptor beta chain came from a study of beta chain features in type 1 diabetes. Staining for CD45RO/CCR7/CD25/CD127/CD95/CD27 allowed sorting of CD4+ naive, central memory, regulatory and stem cell-like memory cells. All of the sorted populations showed purity greater than 98%. TCRB transcripts that were expressed got sequenced, as all of the isolated RNA had been reverse transcribed. Libraries were prepared by immunoSEQ multiplex PCR; TCRdb keeps only in-frame clonotypes and omits some of them. This table holds under 70,000 clones, around 60% found once. Study-wide results and caveats: Among patients with Type 1 diabetes, TCRB CDR3s were moderately but significantly shorter in every one of the four CD4+ subsets.

In regard to this clone: Its antigen is still unknown.

Germline values: CDR1 SEHNR, CDR2 FQNEAQ (reference sequence). There are 15 residues in the CDR3. V dropped 1 base and J dropped 4; count of bases not matched to a gene: 0. Sequencing was done on a sample of stem cell memory CD4+ T cells from blood. The chain combines TRBV7-9 with TRBJ2-3; 12 nucleotides align to TRBD2. The clonotype comes from a young woman with type 1 diabetes. Here the CDR3 DNA reads TGTGCCAGCAGCTTAGGACTAGCGGGAGCAGATACGCAGTATTTT. Translating it yields CASSLGLAGADTQYF.